This TCR beta chain derives from a study of T-cell reconstitution after alpha-beta-depleted transplantation in children. Study-wide findings and caveats: Surviving recipient T cells and thymic progenitors produced the high day-60 TCRbeta diversity seen in some patients. Once a year had passed after transplant, T-cell counts and diversity came mostly from newly produced T cells. About two months after transplant, alpha-beta T cells reportedly came from several hundred expanded graft clones.

Trimming cost V 6 bases and J 7 bases; bases outside gene matches: 14. Germline loops: CDR1 DFQATT, CDR2 SNEGSKA (reference sequence). This CDR3 contains 15 residues. TCRbeta library construction was performed incorporating unique molecular identifiers. Each CDR3 protein gets one entry after TCRdb re-called the PCR reads with MiXCR. The sample includes 250,000 to 300,000 distinct CDR3 sequences, approximately 10% of them seen just once. This clonotype was seen repeatedly, ten times or more. Its specificity is unknown. Specimen: peripheral blood, collected 180 days after TCRalphabeta/CD19-depleted stem cell transplant. The TCR comes from a male patient between 2 and 15 years old who had a stem cell transplant for chronic granulomatous disease, so the T cells may come from the graft donor. This chain joins TRBV20-1 and TRBJ2-1, with TRBD2 identical over 8 bases. The CDR3 spells CSAKDGGAAPNEQFF. The CDR3 DNA sequence: TGCAGTGCAAAAGACGGGGGGGCCGCTCCAAATGAGCAGTTCTTC.